These 9 T cell receptor beta chains originate from one sample sequenced in a study of CD8 T cells in ankylosing spondylitis. Study-level findings and limits: Ankylosing spondylitis blood appeared to carry a characteristic TCR beta motif of roughly 8 highly homologous variants.

These receptors' antigens are unknown. Via MiXCR, TCRdb re-called the 5' RACE reads, giving one row per CDR3 protein. The data contain under 250,000 distinct CDR3 sequences, approximately 7.3% of them seen just once; the ten biggest clones take up 14%. The sequencing input was blood, either unsorted or a sorted T cell fraction (not recorded which). The receptors shown here come from a male donor with ankylosing spondylitis.

The chain uses TRBV7-9 and TRBJ1-5, with 11 bases lining up with TRBD1. In germline, CDR1 is SEHNR, CDR2 FQNEAQ (reference sequence). The CDR3 sequence is 14 residues long. V was clipped by 5 bases and J by 6 bases; unmatched bases: 3. In DNA, the CDR3 is TGTGCCAGCAGCGCGGACAGGGGGCTTCAGCCCCAGCATTTT. This encodes CASSADRGLQPQHF. Looking up the rest from reference TRBV7-9 and TRBJ1-5 gives the full variable domain: DTGVSQNPRHKITKRGQNVTFRCDPISEHNRLYWYRQTLGQGPEFLTYFQNEAQLEKSRLLSDRFSAERPKGSFSTLEIQRTEQGDSAMYLCASSADRGLQPQHFGDGTRLSIL.

This clonotype was picked up many times. The chain links TRBV7-2 to TRBJ2-3, with TRBD2 matching over 7 bases. The CDR3 sequence is 15 residues long. Germline CDR1 reads SGHTA; CDR2 reads FQGNSA. With 4 bases clipped from V and 4 bases from J, the junction kept 8 bases outside the gene matches. Here the CDR3 reads CASSSSGGSADTQYF. The CDR3 DNA reads TGTGCCAGCAGCTCATCTGGCGGGAGCGCAGATACGCAGTATTTT.

This clonotype was counted only a few times. The J gene is TRBJ2-2, the V gene TRBV6-1; tentatively, D is TRBD2 (5 bases). CDR1 is MNHNS and CDR2 is SASEGT in the germline V gene. Deletions cut 4 bases from V and 2 bases from J, with 11 bases between. The CDR3 totals 15 residues. CDR3 protein: CASSALAVNTGELFF. The CDR3 region has the DNA TGTGCCAGCAGTGCCCTAGCAGTCAACACCGGGGAGCTGTTTTTT.

This clonotype has just a few counts. The genes are TRBV7-3 and TRBJ2-1; tentative D call: TRBD1 (6 bases). The CDR3 has 14 amino acids. CDR1 is SGHTA and CDR2 is FQGTGA in the germline V gene. With 4 bases removed from V and 9 bases from J, the gap between germline ends came to 16 bases. CDR3 region: CASSSSTRGGEQFF. CDR3 DNA sequence: TGTGCCAGCAGCTCTAGTACCAGGGGCGGTGAGCAGTTCTTC.

A few counts support this clonotype. This chain uses TRBV5-5 with TRBJ2-1, with no clear D. The V and J ends lost 7 bases and 0 bases respectively, with 14 bases between them. Germline V gene lookup returns CDR1 SGHKS and CDR2 YYEKEE (reference sequence). CDR3 length: 15 amino acids. The CDR3 spells CASGYHASSYNEQFF. The CDR3 nucleotides are TGTGCCAGCGGATATCACGCCAGCTCCTACAATGAGCAGTTCTTC.

This clonotype has only a few counts. The rearrangement joins TRBV18 to TRBJ1-2; 10 bases agree with TRBD1. The CDR3 runs to 15 residues. Germline V gives CDR1 KGHSH, CDR2 LQKENI. V lost 3 bases and J lost 6; bases outside the gene matches: 7. The CDR3 loop reads CASSPTGGPLDGYTF. The CDR3, as DNA: TGTGCCAGCTCACCGACAGGGGGCCCTCTGGATGGCTACACCTTC. The full variable domain, in which reference TRBV18 and TRBJ1-2 provide the parts outside the CDR3, is NAGVMQNPRHLVRRRGQEARLRCSPMKGHSHVYWYRQLPEEGLKFMVYLQKENIIDESGMPKERFSAEFPKEGPSILRIQQVVRGDSAAYFCASSPTGGPLDGYTFGSGTRLTVV.

The rearrangement uses TRBV28 and TRBJ2-1, with 9 positions matching TRBD2. CDR3 length equals 15 residues. The ends lost 9 bases at V and 6 bases at J; junction bases unmatched: 12. Germline CDR1 and CDR2: MDHEN and SYDVKM. The CDR3 bases are TGTGCCAGTCAACCCAGCATGGGACTAGCCAATGAGCAGTTCTTC. It specifies CASQPSMGLANEQFF.

This clonotype was picked up many times. CDR3 nucleotide sequence: TGCAGCGTTGTCCGGTCTTCCCATTACTCCTACAATGAGCAGTTCTTC. This translates into CSVVRSSHYSYNEQFF. This chain links TRBV29-1 with TRBJ2-1; D ambiguous. The CDR3 runs to 16 residues. CDR1 SQVTM and CDR2 ANQGSEA come from the germline V gene. V lost 4 bases, J lost 0 bases, and 16 bases lay in between.

This clonotype was counted at least ten times. This rearrangement joins TRBV28 to TRBJ2-1; no definite D call. The CDR3 consists of 18 residues. Germline CDR1 and CDR2: MDHEN and SYDVKM. V lost 3 bases, J lost 3 bases, and 21 bases lay in between. CDR3 coding DNA: TGTGCCAGCAGTTTTTCCAGGATTGTCCCCCCTCACTACAATGAGCAGTTCTTC. This translates into CASSFSRIVPPHYNEQFF. Based on the CDR3 plus reference TRBV28 and TRBJ2-1, the full variable domain is DVKVTQSSRYLVKRTGEKVFLECVQDMDHENMFWYRQDPGLGLRLIYFSYDVKMKEKGDIPEGYSVSREKKERFSLILESASTNQTSMYLCASSFSRIVPPHYNEQFFGPGTRLTVL.